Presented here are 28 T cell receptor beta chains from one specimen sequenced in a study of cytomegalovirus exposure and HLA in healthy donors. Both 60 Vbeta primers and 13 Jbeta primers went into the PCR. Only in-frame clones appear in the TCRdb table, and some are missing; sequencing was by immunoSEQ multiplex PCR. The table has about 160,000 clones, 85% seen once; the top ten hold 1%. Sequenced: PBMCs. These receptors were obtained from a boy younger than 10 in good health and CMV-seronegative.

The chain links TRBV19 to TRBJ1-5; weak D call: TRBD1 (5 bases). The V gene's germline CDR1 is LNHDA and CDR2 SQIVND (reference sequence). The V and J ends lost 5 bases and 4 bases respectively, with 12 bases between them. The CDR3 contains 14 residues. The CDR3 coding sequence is TGTGCCAGTAGTCGCGCGGGGCTAAATCAGCCCCAGCATTTT. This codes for CASSRAGLNQPQHF.

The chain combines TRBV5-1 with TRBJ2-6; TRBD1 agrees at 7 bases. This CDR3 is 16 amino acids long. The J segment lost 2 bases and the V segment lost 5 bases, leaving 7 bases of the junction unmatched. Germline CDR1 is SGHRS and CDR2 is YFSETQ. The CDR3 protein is CASSRDTGAGANVLTF. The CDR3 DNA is TGCGCCAGCAGTCGAGACACAGGGGCTGGGGCCAACGTCCTGACTTTC.

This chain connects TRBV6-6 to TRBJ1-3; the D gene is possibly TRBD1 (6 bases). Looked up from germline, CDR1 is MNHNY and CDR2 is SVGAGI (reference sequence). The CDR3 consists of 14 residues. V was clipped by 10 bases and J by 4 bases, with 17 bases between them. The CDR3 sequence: CATLSRQGGNTIYF. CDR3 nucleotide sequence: TGTGCCACCTTGTCCCGTCAGGGGGGAAACACCATATATTTT.

The CDR3 DNA sequence: TGTGCCAGCAGTCCAGACAGGGTCGCACGCAATCAGCCCCAGCATTTT. Protein: CASSPDRVARNQPQHF. The V call is TRBV28, the J call TRBJ1-5, with 7 positions matching TRBD1. The CDR3 has 16 amino acids. V trimming: 5 bases; J trimming: 2 bases; junction bases outside the gene matches: 9. The germline CDR1 and CDR2 sequences are MDHEN and SYDVKM.

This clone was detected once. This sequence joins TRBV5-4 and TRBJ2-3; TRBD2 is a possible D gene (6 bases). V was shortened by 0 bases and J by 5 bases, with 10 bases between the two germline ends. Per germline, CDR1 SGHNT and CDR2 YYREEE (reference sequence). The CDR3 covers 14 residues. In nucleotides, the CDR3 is TGTGCCAGCAGCTTGGCCGGAGGGGAAGATACGCAGTATTTT. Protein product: CASSLAGGEDTQYF.

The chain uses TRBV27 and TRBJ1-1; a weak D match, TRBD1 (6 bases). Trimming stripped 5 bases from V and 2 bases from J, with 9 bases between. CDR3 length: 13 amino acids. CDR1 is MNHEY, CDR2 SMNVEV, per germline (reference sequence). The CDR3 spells CASSRGYNTEAFF. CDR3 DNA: TGTGCCAGCAGTAGGGGGTACAACACTGAAGCTTTCTTT.

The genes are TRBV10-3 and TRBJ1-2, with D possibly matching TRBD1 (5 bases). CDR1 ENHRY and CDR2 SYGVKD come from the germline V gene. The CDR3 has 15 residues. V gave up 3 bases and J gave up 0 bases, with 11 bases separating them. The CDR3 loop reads CAISDGADSNYGYTF. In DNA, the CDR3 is TGTGCCATCAGTGATGGGGCAGACTCTAACTATGGCTACACCTTC.

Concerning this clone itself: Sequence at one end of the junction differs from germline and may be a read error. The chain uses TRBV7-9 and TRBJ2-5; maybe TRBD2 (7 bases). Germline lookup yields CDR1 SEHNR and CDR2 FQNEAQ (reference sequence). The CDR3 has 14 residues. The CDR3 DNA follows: TGTTCCAGCAGCTTAAGGGGGGGAGGAGAGACCCAGTACTTC. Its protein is CSSSLRGGGETQYF.

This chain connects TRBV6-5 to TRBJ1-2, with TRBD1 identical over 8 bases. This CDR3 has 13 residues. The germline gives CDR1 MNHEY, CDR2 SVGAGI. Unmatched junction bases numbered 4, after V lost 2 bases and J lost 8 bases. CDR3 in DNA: TGTGCCAGCAGTTACCCGACAGGGGAGGGCTACACCTTC. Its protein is CASSYPTGEGYTF.

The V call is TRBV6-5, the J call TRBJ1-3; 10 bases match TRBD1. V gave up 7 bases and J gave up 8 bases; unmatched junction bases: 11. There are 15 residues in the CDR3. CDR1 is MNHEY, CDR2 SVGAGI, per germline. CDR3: CASTRGQGSRYTIYF. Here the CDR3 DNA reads TGTGCCAGCACCAGGGGACAGGGGTCGAGATACACCATATATTTT.

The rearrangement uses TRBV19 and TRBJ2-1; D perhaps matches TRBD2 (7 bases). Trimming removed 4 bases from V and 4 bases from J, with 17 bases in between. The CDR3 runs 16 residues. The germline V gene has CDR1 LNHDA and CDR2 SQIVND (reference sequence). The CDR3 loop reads CASSNGPAGAYNEQFF. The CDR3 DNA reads TGTGCCAGTAGTAACGGACCGGCGGGGGCTTACAATGAGCAGTTCTTC.

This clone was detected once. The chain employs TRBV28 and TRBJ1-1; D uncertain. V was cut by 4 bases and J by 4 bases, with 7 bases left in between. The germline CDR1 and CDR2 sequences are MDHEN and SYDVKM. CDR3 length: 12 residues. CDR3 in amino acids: CASSSTGTEAFF. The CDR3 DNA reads TGTGCCAGCAGTTCAACCGGCACTGAAGCTTTCTTT. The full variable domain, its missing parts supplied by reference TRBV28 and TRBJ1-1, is DVKVTQSSRYLVKRTGEKVFLECVQDMDHENMFWYRQDPGLGLRLIYFSYDVKMKEKGDIPEGYSVSREKKERFSLILESASTNQTSMYLCASSSTGTEAFFGQGTRLTVV.

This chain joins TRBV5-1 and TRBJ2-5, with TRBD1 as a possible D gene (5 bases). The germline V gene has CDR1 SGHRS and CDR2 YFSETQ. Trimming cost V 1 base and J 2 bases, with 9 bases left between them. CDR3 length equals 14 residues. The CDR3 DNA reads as TGCGCCAGCAGCTTGAGGCAGGGACAAGAGACCCAGTACTTC. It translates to CASSLRQGQETQYF.

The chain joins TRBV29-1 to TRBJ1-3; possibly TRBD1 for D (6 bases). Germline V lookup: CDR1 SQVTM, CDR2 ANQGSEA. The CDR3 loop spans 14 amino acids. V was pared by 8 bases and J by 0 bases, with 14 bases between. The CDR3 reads CSLPVGGSGNTIYF. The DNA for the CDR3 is TGCAGCCTCCCCGTAGGGGGCTCTGGAAACACCATATATTTT.

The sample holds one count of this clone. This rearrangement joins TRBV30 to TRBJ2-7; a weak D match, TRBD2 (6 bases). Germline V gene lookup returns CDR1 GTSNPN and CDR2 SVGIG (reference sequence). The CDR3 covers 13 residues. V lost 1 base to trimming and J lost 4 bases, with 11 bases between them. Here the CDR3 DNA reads TGTGCCTGGAGTGCCGGGACTCTATACGAGCAGTACTTC. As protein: CAWSAGTLYEQYF.

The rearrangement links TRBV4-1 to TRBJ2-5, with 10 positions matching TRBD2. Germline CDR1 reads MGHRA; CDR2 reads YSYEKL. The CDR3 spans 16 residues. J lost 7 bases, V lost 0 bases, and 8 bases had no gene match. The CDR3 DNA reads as TGCGCCAGCAGCCAAGATTCCAGCGGGGGGGCCTTGACCCAGTACTTC. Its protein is CASSQDSSGGALTQYF.

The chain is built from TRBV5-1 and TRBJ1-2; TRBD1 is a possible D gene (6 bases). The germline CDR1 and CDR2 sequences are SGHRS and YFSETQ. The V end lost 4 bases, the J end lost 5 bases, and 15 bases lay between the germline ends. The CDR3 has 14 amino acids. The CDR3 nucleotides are TGCGCCAGCAGCCTCTCGACAGGTCCTTATGGCTACACCTTC. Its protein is CASSLSTGPYGYTF.

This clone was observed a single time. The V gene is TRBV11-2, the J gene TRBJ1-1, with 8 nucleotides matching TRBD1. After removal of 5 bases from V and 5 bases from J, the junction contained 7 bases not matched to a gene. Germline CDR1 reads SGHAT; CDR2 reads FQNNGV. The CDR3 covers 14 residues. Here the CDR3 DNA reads TGTGCCAGCAGCCGTAGGACAGGGAGGACTGAAGCTTTCTTT. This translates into CASSRRTGRTEAFF.

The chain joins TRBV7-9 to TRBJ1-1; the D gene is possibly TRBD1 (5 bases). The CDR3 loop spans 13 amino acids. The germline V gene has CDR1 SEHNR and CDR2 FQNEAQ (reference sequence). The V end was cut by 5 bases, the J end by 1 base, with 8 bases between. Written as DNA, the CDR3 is TGTGCCAGCAGCGACACAGGGAACACTGAAGCTTTCTTT. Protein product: CASSDTGNTEAFF.

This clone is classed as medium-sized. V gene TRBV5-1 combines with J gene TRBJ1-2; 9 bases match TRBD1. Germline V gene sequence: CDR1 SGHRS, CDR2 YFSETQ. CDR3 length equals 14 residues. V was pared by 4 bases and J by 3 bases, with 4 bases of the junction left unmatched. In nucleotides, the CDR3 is TGCGCCAGCAGCGGAACAGGGGGCGACTATGGCTACACCTTC. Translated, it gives CASSGTGGDYGYTF. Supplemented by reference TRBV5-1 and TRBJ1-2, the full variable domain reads KAGVTQTPRYLIKTRGQQVTLSCSPISGHRSVSWYQQTPGQGLQFLFEYFSETQRNKGNFPGRFSGRQFSNSRSEMNVSTLELGDSALYLCASSGTGGDYGYTFGSGTRLTVV.

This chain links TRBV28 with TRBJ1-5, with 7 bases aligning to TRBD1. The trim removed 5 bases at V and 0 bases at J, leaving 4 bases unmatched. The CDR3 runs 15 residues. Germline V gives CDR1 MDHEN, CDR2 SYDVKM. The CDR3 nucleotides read TGTGCCAGCAGTCTGACAGGGACTAGCAATCAGCCCCAGCATTTT. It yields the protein CASSLTGTSNQPQHF.

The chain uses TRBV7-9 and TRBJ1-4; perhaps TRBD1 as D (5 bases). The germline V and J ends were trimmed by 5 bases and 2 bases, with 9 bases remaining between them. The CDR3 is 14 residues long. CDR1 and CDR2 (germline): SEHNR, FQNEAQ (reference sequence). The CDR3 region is CASSAGNTNEKLFF. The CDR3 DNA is TGTGCCAGCAGCGCAGGGAATACTAATGAAAAACTGTTTTTT. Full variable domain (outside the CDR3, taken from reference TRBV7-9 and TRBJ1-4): DTGVSQNPRHKITKRGQNVTFRCDPISEHNRLYWYRQTLGQGPEFLTYFQNEAQLEKSRLLSDRFSAERPKGSFSTLEIQRTEQGDSAMYLCASSAGNTNEKLFFGSGTQLSVL.

The CDR3 protein is CASSENPGYEQYF. The CDR3, as DNA: TGTGCCAGCAGTGAGAATCCGGGGTACGAGCAGTACTTC. V usage is TRBV2 and J usage is TRBJ2-7; tentatively, D is TRBD2 (5 bases). The CDR3 length is 13 residues. Germline V gene lookup returns CDR1 SNHLY and CDR2 FYNNEI. With 3 bases removed from V and 4 bases from J, the gap between germline ends came to 10 bases.

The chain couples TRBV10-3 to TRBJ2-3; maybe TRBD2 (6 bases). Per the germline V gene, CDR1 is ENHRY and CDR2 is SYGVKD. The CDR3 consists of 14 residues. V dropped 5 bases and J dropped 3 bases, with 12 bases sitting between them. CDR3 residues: CAISSGDLTDTQYF. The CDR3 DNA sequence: TGTGCCATCAGTTCGGGGGATTTAACAGATACGCAGTATTTT.

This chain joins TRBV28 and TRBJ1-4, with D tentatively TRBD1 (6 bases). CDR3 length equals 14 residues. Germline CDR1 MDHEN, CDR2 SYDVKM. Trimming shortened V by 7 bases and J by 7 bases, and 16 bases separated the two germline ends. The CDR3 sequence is CASIHGGRGEKLFF. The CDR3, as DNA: TGTGCCAGCATTCACGGGGGGCGGGGTGAAAAACTGTTTTTT.

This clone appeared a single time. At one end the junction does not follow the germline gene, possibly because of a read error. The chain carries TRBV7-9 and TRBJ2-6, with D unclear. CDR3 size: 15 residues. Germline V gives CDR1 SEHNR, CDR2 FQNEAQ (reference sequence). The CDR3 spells CASSSPSSRANVLTF. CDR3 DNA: TGTGCCAGCAGCTCTCCGAGCTCTAGGGCCAACGTCCTGACTTTC.

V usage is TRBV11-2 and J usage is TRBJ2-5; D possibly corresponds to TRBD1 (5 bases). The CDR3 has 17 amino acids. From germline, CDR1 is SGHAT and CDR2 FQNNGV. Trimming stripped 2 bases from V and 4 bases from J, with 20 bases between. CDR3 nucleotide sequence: TGTGCCAGCAGCTTAAGGCCGTTTCAGGGATTGGTAGAGACCCAGTACTTC. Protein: CASSLRPFQGLVETQYF.

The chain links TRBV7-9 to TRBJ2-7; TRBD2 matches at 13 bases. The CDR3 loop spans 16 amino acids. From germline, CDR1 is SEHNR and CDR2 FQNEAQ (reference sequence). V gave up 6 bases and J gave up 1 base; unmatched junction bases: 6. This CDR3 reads CASSYGLAGASYEQYF. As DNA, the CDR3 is TGTGCCAGCAGTTACGGACTAGCGGGGGCGTCCTACGAGCAGTACTTC.